These T cell receptor beta chains were read from a single sample in a study of cytomegalovirus exposure and HLA in healthy donors. Assay: immunoSEQ multiplex PCR; the TCRdb copy retains only in-frame clones and omits some. Of 90,000 or so clones listed, over 75% are singletons. Sequenced input: PBMCs. These receptor sequences come from a female donor in good health and CMV-seronegative. The CDR3 runs from the conserved cysteine through the conserved F or W. Fields, in order: clone size, D gene, J gene, V gene, CDR3 protein, CDR3 DNA. The D gene is left open where the match is weak. Part of the rows lack a size; the others show once, few, many or a class for expanded clones.

clone size: -; D gene: TRBD2; J gene: TRBJ2-3; V gene: TRBV7-9; CDR3 protein: CASSLGSGGSDTQYF; CDR3 DNA: TGTGCCAGCAGCTTAGGTAGCGGGGGATCAGATACGCAGTATTTT
clone size: -; D gene: -; J gene: TRBJ2-1; V gene: TRBV5-6; CDR3 protein: CASSRIGTWDEQFF; CDR3 DNA: TGTGCCAGCAGTCGCATCGGGACTTGGGATGAGCAGTTCTTC
clone size: -; D gene: TRBD2; J gene: TRBJ2-2; V gene: TRBV6-5; CDR3 protein: CASSWGGTSTGELFF; CDR3 DNA: TGTGCCAGCAGTTGGGGGGGGACTAGCACCGGGGAGCTGTTTTTT
clone size: few; D gene: TRBD1; J gene: TRBJ2-7; V gene: TRBV10-3; CDR3 protein: CATRRGQGSYEQYF; CDR3 DNA: TGTGCCACCCGGCGGGGACAGGGCTCCTACGAGCAGTACTTC
clone size: few; D gene: -; J gene: TRBJ2-7; V gene: TRBV25-1; CDR3 protein: CASSEDGQSAYEQYF; CDR3 DNA: TGTGCCAGCAGTGAAGATGGGCAGTCAGCCTACGAGCAGTACTTC
clone size: -; D gene: -; J gene: TRBJ2-7; V gene: TRBV27; CDR3 protein: CASMRGLGYEQYF; CDR3 DNA: TGTGCCAGCATGCGGGGGCTCGGGTACGAGCAGTACTTC
clone size: -; D gene: TRBD2; J gene: TRBJ2-7; V gene: TRBV7-9; CDR3 protein: CASRTSLGEQYF; CDR3 DNA: TGTGCCAGCAGGACTAGCCTGGGGGAGCAGTACTTC
clone size: -; D gene: TRBD2; J gene: TRBJ2-7; V gene: TRBV4-2; CDR3 protein: CASSQESSGPYEQYF; CDR3 DNA: TGTGCCAGCAGCCAAGAATCTAGCGGTCCCTACGAGCAGTACTTC
clone size: once; D gene: TRBD1; J gene: TRBJ2-7; V gene: TRBV5-4; CDR3 protein: CASSRPGQGREQYF; CDR3 DNA: TGTGCCAGCAGCCGTCCGGGACAGGGTCGCGAGCAGTACTTC
clone size: -; D gene: -; J gene: TRBJ1-1; V gene: TRBV30; CDR3 protein: CAWSLGVGNTEAFF; CDR3 DNA: TGTGCCTGGAGCCTAGGGGTGGGTAACACTGAAGCTTTCTTT